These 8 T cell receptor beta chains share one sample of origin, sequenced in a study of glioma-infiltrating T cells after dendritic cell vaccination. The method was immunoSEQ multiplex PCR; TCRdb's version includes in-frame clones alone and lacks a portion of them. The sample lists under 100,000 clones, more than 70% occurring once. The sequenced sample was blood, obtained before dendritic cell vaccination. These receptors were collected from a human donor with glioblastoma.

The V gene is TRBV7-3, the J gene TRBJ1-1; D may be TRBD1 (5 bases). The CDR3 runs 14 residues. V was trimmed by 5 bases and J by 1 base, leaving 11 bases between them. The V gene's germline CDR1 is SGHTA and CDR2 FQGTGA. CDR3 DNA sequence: TGTGCCAGCAGCCAGTTCGGGGGGAACACTGAAGCTTTCTTT. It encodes CASSQFGGNTEAFF.

This CDR3 is CASSSQGSYEQYF. The CDR3 DNA reads as TGTGCCAGCAGCTCGCAGGGCTCCTACGAGCAGTACTTC. V and J are TRBV5-4 and TRBJ2-7, with D perhaps matching TRBD1 (5 bases). The CDR3 spans 13 residues. Looked up from germline, CDR1 is SGHNT and CDR2 is YYREEE (reference sequence). V dropped 3 bases and J dropped 0 bases, with 7 bases sitting between them.

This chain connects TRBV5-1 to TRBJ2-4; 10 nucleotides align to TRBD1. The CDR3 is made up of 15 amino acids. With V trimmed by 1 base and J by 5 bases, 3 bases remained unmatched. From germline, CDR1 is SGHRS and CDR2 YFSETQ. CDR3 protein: CASSLSGTGENIQYF. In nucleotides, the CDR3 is TGCGCCAGCAGCTTGTCCGGGACAGGGGAAAACATTCAGTACTTC.

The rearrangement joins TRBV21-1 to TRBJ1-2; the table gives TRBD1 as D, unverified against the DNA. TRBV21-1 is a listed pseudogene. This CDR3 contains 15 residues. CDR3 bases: TGTGCCAGCAGCGGACCCGGGACAGGGACATATGGCTACACCTTC. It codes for CASSGPGTGTYGYTF.

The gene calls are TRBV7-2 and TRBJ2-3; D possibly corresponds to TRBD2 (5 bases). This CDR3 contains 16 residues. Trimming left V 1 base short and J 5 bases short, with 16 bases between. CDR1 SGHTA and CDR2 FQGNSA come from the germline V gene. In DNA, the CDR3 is TGTGCCAGCAGCTTAGGTGGTGGGAGTACTGGAGATACGCAGTATTTT. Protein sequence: CASSLGGGSTGDTQYF.

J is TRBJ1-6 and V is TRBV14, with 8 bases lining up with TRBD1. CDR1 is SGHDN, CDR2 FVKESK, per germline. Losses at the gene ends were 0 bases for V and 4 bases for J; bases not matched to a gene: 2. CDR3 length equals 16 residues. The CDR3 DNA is TGTGCCAGCAGCCAAGAGGACAGGGCATATAATTCACCCCTCCACTTT. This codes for CASSQEDRAYNSPLHF.

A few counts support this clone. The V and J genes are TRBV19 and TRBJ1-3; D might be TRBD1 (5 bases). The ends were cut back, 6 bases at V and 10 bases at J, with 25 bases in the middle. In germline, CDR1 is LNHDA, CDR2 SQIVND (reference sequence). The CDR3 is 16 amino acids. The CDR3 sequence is CASRRTPGQGIETIYF. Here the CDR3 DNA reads TGTGCCAGTAGACGTACCCCAGGACAAGGGATCGAGACCATATATTTT.

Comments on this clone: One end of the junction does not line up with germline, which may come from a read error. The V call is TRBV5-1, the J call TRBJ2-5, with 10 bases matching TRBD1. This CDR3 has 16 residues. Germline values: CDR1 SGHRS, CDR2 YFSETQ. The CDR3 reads CASSSKTGGNGGTQHF. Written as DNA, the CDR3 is TGCGCCAGCAGCTCGAAGACAGGGGGCAATGGGGGGACCCAGCACTTC.